This T cell receptor beta chain was identified during a study of human T cells and chemical hapten exposure. From whole blood left unfractionated, total RNA was extracted. The CDR3 is 17 residues long. The library tagged individual cDNA molecules with unique molecular identifiers. One entry per CDR3 protein results from TCRdb running MiXCR on the 5' RACE reads. The repertoire consists of some 150,000 distinct CDR3 sequences, with around 4.4% occurring once and the leading ten covering over 1.3%. V gene TRBV3-2 combines with J gene TRBJ2-1; the D segment call TRBD1 is taken from the table without a DNA check. TRBV3-2 is a documented pseudogene. This receptor was identified in a female donor in good health. CDR3 sequence reads: CASSLTPGRQGRNEQFF. CDR3 in DNA: TGTGCCAGCAGCCTCACACCGGGTCGACAGGGGCGGAATGAGCAGTTCTTC.